The 7 T cell receptor beta chains presented below share a single source sample, sequenced in a study of CD8 T cells in ankylosing spondylitis. The study, taken as a whole, reports: What seemed typical of ankylosing spondylitis blood was a TCR beta motif built from several highly homologous variants.

Their specific antigens are unknown. Each CDR3 protein gets one entry after TCRdb re-called the 5' RACE reads with MiXCR. Of 300,000 to 400,000 distinct CDR3 sequences in the sample, 20% to 25% are singletons; the top ten hold about 16%. Sequenced sample: blood, either unsorted or a sorted T cell fraction (not recorded which). The receptors here all came from a male donor with ankylosing spondylitis.

The V and J genes are TRBV4-1 and TRBJ2-7, with 10 bases aligning to TRBD2. This CDR3 has 15 amino acids. Trimming took 1 base from V and 4 from J; bases not matched to a gene: 4. Per germline, CDR1 MGHRA and CDR2 YSYEKL. The CDR3 protein is CASSQVETSGYEQYF. The CDR3 DNA follows: TGCGCCAGCAGCCAAGTTGAGACTAGCGGGTACGAGCAGTACTTC.

This clonotype has a handful of counts. The chain couples TRBV6-2 or TRBV6-3 to TRBJ2-2, with 7 bases aligning to TRBD1. In germline, CDR1 is MNHEY, CDR2 SVGEGT. The CDR3 contains 16 residues. Unmatched junction bases numbered 7, after V lost 4 bases and J lost 2 bases. CDR3 in DNA: TGTGCCAGCAGTTTCCCGACAGGGATCAACACCGGGGAGCTGTTTTTT. Protein: CASSFPTGINTGELFF.

This chain links TRBV29-1 with TRBJ1-2, with D possibly TRBD1 on 5 matching bases. V shed 4 bases and J shed 5 bases, with 14 bases lying between them. The CDR3 is made up of 13 amino acids. CDR1 and CDR2 from the germline V gene are SQVTM and ANQGSEA. For the CDR3, the DNA is TGCAGCGTTGTGCAGGGAGCGAGGTATGGCTACACCTTC. The encoded protein is CSVVQGARYGYTF.

This clonotype has a handful of counts. This chain connects TRBV6-5 to TRBJ1-2; no clear D gene. Deletions cut 3 bases from V and 8 bases from J, with 7 bases between. Germline CDR1 reads MNHEY; CDR2 reads SVGAGI. The CDR3 runs to 11 residues. CDR3 amino acids: CASSYEGGYTF. The CDR3 nucleotides read TGTGCCAGCAGTTATGAAGGGGGCTACACCTTC.

V usage is TRBV9 and J usage is TRBJ2-2; 10 nucleotides line up with TRBD2. The V and J ends lost 3 bases and 1 base, in that order; junction bases with no gene match: 3. In germline, CDR1 is SGDLS, CDR2 YYNGEE. The CDR3 totals 16 residues. The DNA for the CDR3 is TGTGCCAGCAGCGCAACTAGCGGGATGAACACCGGGGAGCTGTTTTTT. It codes for CASSATSGMNTGELFF.

In its sample, this clonotype was seen a few times. The chain is built from TRBV20-1 and TRBJ1-2; 9 bases match TRBD1. The ends lost 6 bases at V and 3 bases at J; junction bases unmatched: 5. CDR1 and CDR2 (germline): DFQATT, SNEGSKA (reference sequence). The CDR3 runs 13 residues. CDR3 nucleotides: TGCAGTGCAAGGGACAGGGCCTACTATGGCTACACCTTC. Translation: CSARDRAYYGYTF.

This chain links TRBV29-1 with TRBJ2-7; 7 bases fit TRBD2. V was pared by 6 bases and J by 4 bases, with 9 bases of the junction left unmatched. Germline assignment: CDR1 SQVTM and CDR2 ANQGSEA. The CDR3 is 13 amino acids. CDR3 sequence: CSVLLAAAYEQYF. The CDR3 nucleotides are TGCAGCGTGCTGCTAGCGGCGGCTTACGAGCAGTACTTC.